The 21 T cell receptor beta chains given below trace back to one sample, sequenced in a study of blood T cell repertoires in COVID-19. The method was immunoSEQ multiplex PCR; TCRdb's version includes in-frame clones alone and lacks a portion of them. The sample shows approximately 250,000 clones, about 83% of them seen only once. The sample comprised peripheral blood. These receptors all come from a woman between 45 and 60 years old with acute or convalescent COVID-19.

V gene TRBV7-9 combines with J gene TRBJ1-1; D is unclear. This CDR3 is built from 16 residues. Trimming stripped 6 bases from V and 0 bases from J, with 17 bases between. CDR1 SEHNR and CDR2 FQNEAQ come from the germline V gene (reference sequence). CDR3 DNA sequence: TGTGCCAGCAGTATATCATACGGGGAAATGAACACTGAAGCTTTCTTT. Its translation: CASSISYGEMNTEAFF.

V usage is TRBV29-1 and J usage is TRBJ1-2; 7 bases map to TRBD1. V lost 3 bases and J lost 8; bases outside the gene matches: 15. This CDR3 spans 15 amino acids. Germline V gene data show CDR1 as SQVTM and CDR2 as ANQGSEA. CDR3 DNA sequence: TGCAGCGTTGATGTGGAGGGGGCCCGATCGGGAGGCTACACCTTC. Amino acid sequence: CSVDVEGARSGGYTF.

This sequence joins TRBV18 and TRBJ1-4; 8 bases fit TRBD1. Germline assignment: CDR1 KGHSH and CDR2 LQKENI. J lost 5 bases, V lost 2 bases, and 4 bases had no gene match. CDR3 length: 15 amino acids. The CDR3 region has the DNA TGTGCCAGCTCACCAGACAGGGGAGCAAATGAAAAACTGTTTTTT. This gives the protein CASSPDRGANEKLFF. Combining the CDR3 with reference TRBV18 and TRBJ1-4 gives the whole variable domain NAGVMQNPRHLVRRRGQEARLRCSPMKGHSHVYWYRQLPEEGLKFMVYLQKENIIDESGMPKERFSAEFPKEGPSILRIQQVVRGDSAAYFCASSPDRGANEKLFFGSGTQLSVL.

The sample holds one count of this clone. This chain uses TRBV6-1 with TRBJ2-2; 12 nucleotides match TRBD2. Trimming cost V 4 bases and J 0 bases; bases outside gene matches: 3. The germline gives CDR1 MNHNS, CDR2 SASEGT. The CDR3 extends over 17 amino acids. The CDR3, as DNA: TGTGCCAGCAGTGTACTAGCGGGGGGCCCGAACACCGGGGAGCTGTTTTTT. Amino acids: CASSVLAGGPNTGELFF.

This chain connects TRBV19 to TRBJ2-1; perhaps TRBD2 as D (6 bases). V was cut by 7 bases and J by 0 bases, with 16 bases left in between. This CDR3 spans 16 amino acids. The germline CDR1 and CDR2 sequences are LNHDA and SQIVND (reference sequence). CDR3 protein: CASTPWRGSSYNEQFF. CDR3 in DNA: TGTGCCAGTACCCCATGGAGGGGAAGCTCCTACAATGAGCAGTTCTTC.

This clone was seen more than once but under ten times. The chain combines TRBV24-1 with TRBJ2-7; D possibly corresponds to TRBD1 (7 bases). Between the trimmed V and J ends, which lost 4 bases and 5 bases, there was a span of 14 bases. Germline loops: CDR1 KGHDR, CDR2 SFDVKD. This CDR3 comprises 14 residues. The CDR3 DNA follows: TGTGCCACCAGTGAGGGGGGCAGGGGGGACGAGCAGTACTTC. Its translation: CATSEGGRGDEQYF.

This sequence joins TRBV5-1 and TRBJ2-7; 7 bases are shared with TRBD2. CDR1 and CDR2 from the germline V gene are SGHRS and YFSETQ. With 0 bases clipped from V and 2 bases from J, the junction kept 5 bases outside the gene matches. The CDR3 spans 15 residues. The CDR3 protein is CASSLGREATYEQYF. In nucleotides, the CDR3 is TGCGCCAGCAGCTTGGGACGGGAGGCCACCTACGAGCAGTACTTC.

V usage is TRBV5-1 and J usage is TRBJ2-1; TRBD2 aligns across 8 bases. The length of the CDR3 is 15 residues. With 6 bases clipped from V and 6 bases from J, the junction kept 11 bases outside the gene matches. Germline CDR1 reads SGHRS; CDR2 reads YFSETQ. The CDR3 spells CASTPDGGGINEQFF. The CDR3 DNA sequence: TGCGCCAGCACCCCTGACGGCGGGGGGATCAATGAGCAGTTCTTC.

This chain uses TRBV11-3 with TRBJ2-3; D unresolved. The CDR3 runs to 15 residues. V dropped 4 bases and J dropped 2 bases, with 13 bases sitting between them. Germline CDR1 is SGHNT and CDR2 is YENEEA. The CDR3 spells CASSWSWAATDTQYF. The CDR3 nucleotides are TGTGCCAGCAGCTGGTCTTGGGCAGCCACAGATACGCAGTATTTT.

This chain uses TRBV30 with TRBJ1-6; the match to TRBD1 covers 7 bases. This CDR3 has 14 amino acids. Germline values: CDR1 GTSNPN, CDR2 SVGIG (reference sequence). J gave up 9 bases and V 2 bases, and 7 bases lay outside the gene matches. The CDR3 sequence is CAWSQRQGGSPLHF. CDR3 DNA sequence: TGTGCCTGGAGTCAACGGCAGGGGGGTTCACCCCTCCACTTT.

This CDR3 is CASRGQGNSYNEQFF. The DNA of the CDR3 is TGCGCCAGCAGGGGACAGGGTAACTCCTACAATGAGCAGTTCTTC. The V gene is TRBV23-1, the J gene TRBJ2-1, with 9 bases identical to TRBD1. TRBV23-1 is designated an ORF whose function remains uncertain. The length of the CDR3 is 15 residues. After removal of 6 bases from V and 0 bases from J, the junction contained 3 bases not matched to a gene.

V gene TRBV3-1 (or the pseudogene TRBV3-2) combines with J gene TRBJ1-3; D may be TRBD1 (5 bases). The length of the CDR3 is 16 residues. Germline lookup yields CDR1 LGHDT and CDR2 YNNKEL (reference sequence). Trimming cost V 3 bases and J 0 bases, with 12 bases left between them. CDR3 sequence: CASSQGGSISGNTIYF. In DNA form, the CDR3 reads TGTGCCAGCAGCCAGGGGGGGTCCATCTCTGGAAACACCATATATTTT.

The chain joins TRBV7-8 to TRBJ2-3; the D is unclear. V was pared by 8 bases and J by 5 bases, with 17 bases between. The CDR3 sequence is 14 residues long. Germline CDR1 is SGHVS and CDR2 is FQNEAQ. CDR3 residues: CASVPGSMIDTQYF. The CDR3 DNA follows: TGTGCCAGCGTCCCCGGGTCCATGATAGATACGCAGTATTTT.

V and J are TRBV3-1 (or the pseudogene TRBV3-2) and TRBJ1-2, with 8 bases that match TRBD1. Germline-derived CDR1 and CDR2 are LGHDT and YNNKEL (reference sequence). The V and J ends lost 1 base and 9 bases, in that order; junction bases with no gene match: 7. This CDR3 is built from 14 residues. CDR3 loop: CASSQAGGASSYTF. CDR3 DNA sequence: TGTGCCAGCAGCCAAGCAGGGGGCGCGTCTAGCTACACCTTC.

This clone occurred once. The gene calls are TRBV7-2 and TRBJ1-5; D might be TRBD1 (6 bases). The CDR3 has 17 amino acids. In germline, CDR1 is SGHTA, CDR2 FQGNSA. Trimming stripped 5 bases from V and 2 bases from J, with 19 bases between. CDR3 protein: CASSAHSGAVGNQPQHF. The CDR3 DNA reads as TGTGCCAGCAGCGCCCACTCAGGGGCGGTAGGCAATCAGCCCCAGCATTTT.

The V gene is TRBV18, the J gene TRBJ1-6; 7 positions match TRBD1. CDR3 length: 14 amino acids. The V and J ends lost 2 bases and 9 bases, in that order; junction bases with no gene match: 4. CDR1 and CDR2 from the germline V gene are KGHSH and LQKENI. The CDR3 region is CASSPTQGSSPLHF. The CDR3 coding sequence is TGTGCCAGCTCACCAACACAGGGGAGTTCACCCCTCCACTTT.

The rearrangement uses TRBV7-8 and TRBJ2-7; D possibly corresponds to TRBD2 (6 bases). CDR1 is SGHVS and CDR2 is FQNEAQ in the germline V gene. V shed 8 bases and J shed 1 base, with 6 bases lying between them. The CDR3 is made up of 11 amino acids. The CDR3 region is CASGGSYEQYF. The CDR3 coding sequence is TGTGCCAGCGGGGGGTCCTACGAGCAGTACTTC.

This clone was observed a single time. CDR3: CASSLGIRVDSPLHF. CDR3 sequence (DNA): TGCGCCAGCAGCTTGGGTATCAGGGTTGATTCACCCCTCCACTTT. This chain joins TRBV5-1 and TRBJ1-6, with a weak D call TRBD1 (5 bases). The CDR3 has 15 residues. With 0 bases removed from V and 8 bases from J, the gap between germline ends came to 12 bases. Germline loops: CDR1 SGHRS, CDR2 YFSETQ.

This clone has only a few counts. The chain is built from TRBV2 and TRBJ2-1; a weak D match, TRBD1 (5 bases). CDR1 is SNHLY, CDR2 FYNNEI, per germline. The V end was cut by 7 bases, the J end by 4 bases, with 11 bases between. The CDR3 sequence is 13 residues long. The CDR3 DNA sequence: TGTGCCAGCAAGAACAGGATGTACAATGAGCAGTTCTTC. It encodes CASKNRMYNEQFF.

CDR3 region: CASSNRQTSTDTQYF. CDR3 sequence (DNA): TGTGCCAGCAGTAACCGACAAACTAGCACAGATACGCAGTATTTT. The genes are TRBV28 and TRBJ2-3; D is uncertain. This CDR3 region has 15 residues. Germline V gene sequence: CDR1 MDHEN, CDR2 SYDVKM. V lost 5 bases, J lost 0 bases, and 12 bases lay in between.

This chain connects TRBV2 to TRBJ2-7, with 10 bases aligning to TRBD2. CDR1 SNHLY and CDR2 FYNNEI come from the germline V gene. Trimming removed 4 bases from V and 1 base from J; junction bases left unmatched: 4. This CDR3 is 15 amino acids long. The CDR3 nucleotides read TGTGCCAGCAGTGGCGGACTAGCGGAGTCCTACGAGCAGTACTTC. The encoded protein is CASSGGLAESYEQYF.